This T cell receptor beta chain was found in a study of blood T cell repertoires in COVID-19. Across the study: Sites across the United States, Italy and Spain contributed samples from acute and convalescent COVID-19. T cells, B-cell-depleted T cells, or PBMCs supplied cDNA or gDNA.

Only a few counts were recorded for this clone. The germline V gene has CDR1 SGHRS and CDR2 YFSETQ. This CDR3 has 15 amino acids. J lost 4 bases, V lost 0 bases, and 7 bases had no gene match. In the original processing: Reference gene primer amplification yielded estimated nucleated cell counts. Profiling relied on immunoSEQ multiplex PCR, and the TCRdb table lists in-frame clones only, not all of them. The DNA was the basis for D and trimming; V, J and clone size are from that table. The sample holds under 150,000 clones, roughly 83% seen once. The V gene is TRBV5-1, the J gene TRBJ2-7, with 7 bases lining up with TRBD1. Sequences were obtained from peripheral blood. The clonotype originates from a woman older than 75 with acute or convalescent COVID-19. CDR3 amino acids: CASSLGPGQYYEQYF. CDR3 DNA: TGCGCCAGCAGCTTGGGGCCGGGACAGTATTACGAGCAGTACTTC.